This entry concerns a single TCR beta chain. The antigen is not known. Germline V gives CDR1 MNHEY, CDR2 SVGEGT. The CDR3 sequence is 16 residues long. V lost 7 bases to trimming and J lost 3 bases, with 22 bases between them. Unique molecular identifiers were carried by the TCR beta cDNA libraries. A single record per CDR3 protein comes from TCRdb applying MiXCR to the PCR reads. The data hold hundreds of thousands of distinct CDR3 sequences, with roughly 29% observed a single time. The record originates from a study of post-analysis software for immune sequencing data. Notes on the study in general: The five TRBV segments detected at higher frequency in patients than in controls included TRBV5-6, TRBV5-1 and TRBV20-1.

The chain has TRBV6-2 or TRBV6-3 and TRBJ2-7, with a possible D match to TRBD2 (5 bases). This TCR derives from a girl aged 5-17 years with multiple sclerosis. The sequencing input was blood. The CDR3 nucleotides read TGTGCCAGCAACCCACTGACACGGGAAGGGAGCTACGAGCAGTACTTC. Residues: CASNPLTREGSYEQYF.